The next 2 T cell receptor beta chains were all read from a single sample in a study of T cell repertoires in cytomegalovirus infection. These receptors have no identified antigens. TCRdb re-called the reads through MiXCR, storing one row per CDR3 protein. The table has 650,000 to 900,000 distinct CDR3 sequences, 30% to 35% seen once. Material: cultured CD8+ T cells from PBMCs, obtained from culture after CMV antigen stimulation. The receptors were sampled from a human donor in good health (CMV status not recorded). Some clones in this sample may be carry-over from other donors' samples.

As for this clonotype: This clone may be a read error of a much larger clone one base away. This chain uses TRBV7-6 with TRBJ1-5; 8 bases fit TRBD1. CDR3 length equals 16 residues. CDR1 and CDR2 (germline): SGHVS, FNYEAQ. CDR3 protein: CASSSDRGESNQSQHF. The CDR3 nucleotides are TGTGCCAGCAGCTCCGACAGGGGCGAGAGCAATCAGTCCCAGCATTTT. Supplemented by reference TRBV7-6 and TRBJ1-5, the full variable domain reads GAGVSQSPRYKVTKRGQDVALRCDPISGHVSLYWYRQALGQGPEFLTYFNYEAQQDKSGLPNDRFSAERPEGSISTLTIQRTEQRDSAMYRCASSSDRGESNQSQHFGDGTRLSIL.

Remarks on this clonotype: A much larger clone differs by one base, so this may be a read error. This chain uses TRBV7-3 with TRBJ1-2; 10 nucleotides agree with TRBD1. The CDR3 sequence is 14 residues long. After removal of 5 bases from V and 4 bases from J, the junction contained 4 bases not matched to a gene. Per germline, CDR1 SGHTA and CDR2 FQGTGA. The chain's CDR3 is CASSDGQGVYGYTF. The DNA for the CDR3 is TGTGCCAGCAGCGACGGACAGGGGGTCTATGGCTACACCTTC.